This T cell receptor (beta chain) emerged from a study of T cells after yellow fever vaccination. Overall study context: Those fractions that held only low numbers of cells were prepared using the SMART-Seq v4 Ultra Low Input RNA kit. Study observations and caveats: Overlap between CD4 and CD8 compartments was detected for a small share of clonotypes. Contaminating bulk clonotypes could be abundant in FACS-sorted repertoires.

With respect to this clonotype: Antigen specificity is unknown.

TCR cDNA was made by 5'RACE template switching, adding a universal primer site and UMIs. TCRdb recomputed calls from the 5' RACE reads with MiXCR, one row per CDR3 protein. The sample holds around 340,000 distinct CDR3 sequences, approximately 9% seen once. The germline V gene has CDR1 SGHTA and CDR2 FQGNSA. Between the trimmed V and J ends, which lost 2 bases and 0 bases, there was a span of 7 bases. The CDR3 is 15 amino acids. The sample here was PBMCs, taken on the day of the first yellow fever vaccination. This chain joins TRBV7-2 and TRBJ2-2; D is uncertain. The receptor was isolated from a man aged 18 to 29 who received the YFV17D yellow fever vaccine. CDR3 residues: CASSLFLTNTGELFF. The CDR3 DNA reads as TGTGCCAGCAGCTTATTCCTCACGAACACCGGGGAGCTGTTTTTT.